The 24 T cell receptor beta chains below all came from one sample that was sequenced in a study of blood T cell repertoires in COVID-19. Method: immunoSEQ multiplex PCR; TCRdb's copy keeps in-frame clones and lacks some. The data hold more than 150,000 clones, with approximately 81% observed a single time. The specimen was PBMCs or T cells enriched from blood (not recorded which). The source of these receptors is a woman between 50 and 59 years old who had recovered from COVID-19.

This CDR3 reads CASSPRHVNSPLHF. CDR3 sequence (DNA): TGTGCCAGCAGCCCCAGACACGTCAATTCACCCCTCCACTTT. The chain carries TRBV7-8 and TRBJ1-6; D uncertain. This CDR3 has 14 residues. The V end was cut by 5 bases, the J end by 7 bases, with 12 bases between. Germline V gene sequence: CDR1 SGHVS, CDR2 FQNEAQ. The full variable domain, with the rest looked up from reference TRBV7-8 and TRBJ1-6, is GAGVSQSPRYKVAKRGQDVALRCDPISGHVSLFWYQQALGQGPEFLTYFQNEAQLDKSGLPSDRFFAERPEGSVSTLKIQRTQQEDSAVYLCASSPRHVNSPLHFGNGTRLTVT.

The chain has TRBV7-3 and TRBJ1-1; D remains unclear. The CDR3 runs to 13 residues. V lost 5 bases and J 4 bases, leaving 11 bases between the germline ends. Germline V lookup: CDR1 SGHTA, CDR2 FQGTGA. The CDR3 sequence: CASSIQEATEAFF. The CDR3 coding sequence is TGTGCCAGCAGCATCCAGGAAGCCACTGAAGCTTTCTTT.

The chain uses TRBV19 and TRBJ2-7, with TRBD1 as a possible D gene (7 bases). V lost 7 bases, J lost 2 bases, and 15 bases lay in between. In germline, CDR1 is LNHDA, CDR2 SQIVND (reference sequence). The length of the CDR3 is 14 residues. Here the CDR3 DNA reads TGTGCCAGTACGGGGGACAGCCACACCTACGAGCAGTACTTC. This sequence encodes CASTGDSHTYEQYF.

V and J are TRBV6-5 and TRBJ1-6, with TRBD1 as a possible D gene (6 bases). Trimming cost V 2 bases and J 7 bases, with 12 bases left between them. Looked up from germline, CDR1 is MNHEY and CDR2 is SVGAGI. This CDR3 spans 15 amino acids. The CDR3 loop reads CASSYDPRGNSPLHF. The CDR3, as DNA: TGTGCCAGCAGTTACGACCCGAGGGGGAATTCACCCCTCCACTTT.

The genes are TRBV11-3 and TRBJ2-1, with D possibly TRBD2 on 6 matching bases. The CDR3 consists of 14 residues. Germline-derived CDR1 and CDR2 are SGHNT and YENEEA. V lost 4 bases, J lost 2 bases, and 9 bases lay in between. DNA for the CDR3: TGTGCCAGCAGCTCGCGGACTACCTACAATGAGCAGTTCTTC. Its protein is CASSSRTTYNEQFF. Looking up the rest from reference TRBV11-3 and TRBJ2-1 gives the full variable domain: EAGVVQSPRYKIIEKKQPVAFWCNPISGHNTLYWYLQNLGQGPELLIRYENEEAVDDSQLPKDRFSAERLKGVDSTLKIQPAELGDSAVYLCASSSRTTYNEQFFGPGTRLTVL.

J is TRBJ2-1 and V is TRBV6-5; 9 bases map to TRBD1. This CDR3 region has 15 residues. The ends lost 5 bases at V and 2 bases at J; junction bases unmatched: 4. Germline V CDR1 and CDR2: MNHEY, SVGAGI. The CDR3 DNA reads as TGTGCCAGCAGTACCCGGGACAGGGCCTACAATGAGCAGTTCTTC. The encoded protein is CASSTRDRAYNEQFF.

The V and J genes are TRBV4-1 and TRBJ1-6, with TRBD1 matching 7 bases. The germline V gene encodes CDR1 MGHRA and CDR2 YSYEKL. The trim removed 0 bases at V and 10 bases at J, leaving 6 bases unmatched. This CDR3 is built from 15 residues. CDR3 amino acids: CASSQDSGGKSPLHF. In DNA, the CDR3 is TGCGCCAGCAGCCAAGACTCAGGGGGAAAGTCACCCCTCCACTTT.

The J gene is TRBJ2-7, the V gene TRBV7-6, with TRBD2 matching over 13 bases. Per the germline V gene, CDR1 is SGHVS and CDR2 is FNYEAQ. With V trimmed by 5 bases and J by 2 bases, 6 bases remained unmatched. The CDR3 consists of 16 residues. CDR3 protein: CASSPLGLAGAYEQYF. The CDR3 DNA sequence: TGTGCCAGCAGCCCCCTCGGACTAGCGGGGGCCTACGAGCAGTACTTC.

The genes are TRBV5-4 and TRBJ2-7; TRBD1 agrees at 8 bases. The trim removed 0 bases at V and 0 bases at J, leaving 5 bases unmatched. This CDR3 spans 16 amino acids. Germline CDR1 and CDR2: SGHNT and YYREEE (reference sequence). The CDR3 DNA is TGTGCCAGCAGCTTGGACGGACAGGGCTACTCCTACGAGCAGTACTTC. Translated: CASSLDGQGYSYEQYF.

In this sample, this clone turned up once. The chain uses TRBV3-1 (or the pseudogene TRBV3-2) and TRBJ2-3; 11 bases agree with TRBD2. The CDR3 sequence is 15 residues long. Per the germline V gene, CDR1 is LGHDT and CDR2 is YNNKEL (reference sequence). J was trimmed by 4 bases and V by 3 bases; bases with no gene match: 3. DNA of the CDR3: TGTGCCAGCAGCCACTTAGCGGGAGGGTCAGATACGCAGTATTTT. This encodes CASSHLAGGSDTQYF.

The CDR3 sequence is CASSLGPGHVETQYF. The CDR3 DNA follows: TGTGCCAGCAGCTTAGGCCCGGGACACGTAGAGACCCAGTACTTC. The genes are TRBV7-2 and TRBJ2-5, with D possibly being TRBD1 (6 bases). Trimming left V 1 base short and J 4 bases short, with 13 bases between. CDR3 length: 15 residues. From germline, CDR1 is SGHTA and CDR2 FQGNSA.

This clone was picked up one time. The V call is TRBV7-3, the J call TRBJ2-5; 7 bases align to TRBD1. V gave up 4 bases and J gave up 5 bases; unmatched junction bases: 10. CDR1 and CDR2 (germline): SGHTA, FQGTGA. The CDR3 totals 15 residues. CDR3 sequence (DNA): TGTGCCAGCAGCTCGTCCGGGACAGCTTCCGAGACCCAGTACTTC. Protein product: CASSSSGTASETQYF.

The DNA of the CDR3 is TGCAGCGTGGTTACTGCGGATGAAAAACTGTTTTTT. Protein: CSVVTADEKLFF. This chain links TRBV29-1 with TRBJ1-4; D is unclear. There are 12 residues in the CDR3. Trimming removed 6 bases at V and 6 bases at J, with 11 bases between. Germline V gene lookup returns CDR1 SQVTM and CDR2 ANQGSEA.

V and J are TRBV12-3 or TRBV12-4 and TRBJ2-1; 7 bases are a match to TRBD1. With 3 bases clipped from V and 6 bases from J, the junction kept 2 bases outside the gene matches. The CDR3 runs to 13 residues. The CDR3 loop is CASSFRDSNEQFF. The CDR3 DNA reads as TGTGCCAGCAGTTTCCGGGACAGCAATGAGCAGTTCTTC.

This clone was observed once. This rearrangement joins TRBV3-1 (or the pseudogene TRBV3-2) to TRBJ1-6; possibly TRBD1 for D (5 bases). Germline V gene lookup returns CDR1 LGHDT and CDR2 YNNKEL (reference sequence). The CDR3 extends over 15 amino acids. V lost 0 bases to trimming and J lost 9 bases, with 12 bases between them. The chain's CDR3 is CASSQDRQQSSPLHF. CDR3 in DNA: TGTGCCAGCAGCCAAGATAGACAGCAGAGTTCACCCCTCCACTTT.

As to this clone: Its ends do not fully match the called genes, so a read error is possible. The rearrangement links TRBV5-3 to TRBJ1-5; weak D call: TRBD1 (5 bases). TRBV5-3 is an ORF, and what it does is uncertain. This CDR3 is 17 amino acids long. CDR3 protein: CATSTVGGGDSNQPQHF. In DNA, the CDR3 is TGTGCCACAAGCACGGTGGGGGGGGGAGATAGCAATCAGCCCCAGCATTTT.

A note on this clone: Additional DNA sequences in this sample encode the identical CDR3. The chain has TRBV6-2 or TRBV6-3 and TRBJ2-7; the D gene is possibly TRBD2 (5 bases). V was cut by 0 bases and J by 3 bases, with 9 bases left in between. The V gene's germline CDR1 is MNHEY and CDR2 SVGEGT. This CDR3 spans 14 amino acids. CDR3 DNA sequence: TGTGCCAGCAGTTACTCCGGGGTAAGCTACGAGCAGTACTTC. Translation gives CASSYSGVSYEQYF.

The CDR3 sequence is CASSRGETQYF. CDR3 DNA: TGTGCCAGCAGCCGGGGGGAGACCCAGTACTTC. The chain recombines TRBV21-1 with TRBJ2-5; the D call of TRBD2 is as the table states it, not checked on the DNA. TRBV21-1 is a listed pseudogene. This CDR3 is built from 11 residues.

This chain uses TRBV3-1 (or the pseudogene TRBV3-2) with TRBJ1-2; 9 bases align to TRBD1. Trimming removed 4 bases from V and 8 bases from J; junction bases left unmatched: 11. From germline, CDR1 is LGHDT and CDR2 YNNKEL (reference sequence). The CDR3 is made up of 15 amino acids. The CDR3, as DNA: TGTGCCAGCAGCCGAGAAAACAGGGGGCGCGACGGCTACACCTTC. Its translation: CASSRENRGRDGYTF.

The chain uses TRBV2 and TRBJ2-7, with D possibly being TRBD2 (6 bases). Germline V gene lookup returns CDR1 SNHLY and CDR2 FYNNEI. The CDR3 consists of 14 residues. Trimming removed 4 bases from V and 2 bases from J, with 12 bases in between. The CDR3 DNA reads TGTGCCAGCAGTGGGGGGGATTCACCCTACGAGCAGTACTTC. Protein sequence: CASSGGDSPYEQYF.

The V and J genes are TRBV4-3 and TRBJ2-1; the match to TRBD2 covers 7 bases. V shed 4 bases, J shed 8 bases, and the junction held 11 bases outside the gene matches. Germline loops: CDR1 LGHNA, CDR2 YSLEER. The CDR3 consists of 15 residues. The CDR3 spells CASSLAATSSYEQFF. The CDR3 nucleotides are TGCGCCAGCAGCCTCGCCGCGACTAGCAGCTATGAGCAGTTCTTC.

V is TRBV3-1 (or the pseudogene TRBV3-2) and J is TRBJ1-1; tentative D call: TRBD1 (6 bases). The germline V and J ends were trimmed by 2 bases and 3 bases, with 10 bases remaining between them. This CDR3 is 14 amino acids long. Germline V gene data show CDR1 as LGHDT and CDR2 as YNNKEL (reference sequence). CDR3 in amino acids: CASSQRGKDTEAFF. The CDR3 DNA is TGTGCCAGCAGCCAAAGGGGGAAGGACACTGAAGCTTTCTTT.

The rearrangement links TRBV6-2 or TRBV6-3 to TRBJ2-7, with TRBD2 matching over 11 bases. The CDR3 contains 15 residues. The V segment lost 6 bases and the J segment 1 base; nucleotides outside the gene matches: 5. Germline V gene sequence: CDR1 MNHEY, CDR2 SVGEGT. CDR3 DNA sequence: TGTGCCAGCAGACCTAGCGGGGGGAAATCCTACGAGCAGTACTTC. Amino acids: CASRPSGGKSYEQYF.

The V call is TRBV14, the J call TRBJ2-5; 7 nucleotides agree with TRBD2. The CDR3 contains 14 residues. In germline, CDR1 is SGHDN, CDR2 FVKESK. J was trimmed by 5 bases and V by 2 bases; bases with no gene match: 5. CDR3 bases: TGTGCCAGCAGCCAATTATGGGGAGGGGAGACCCAGTACTTC. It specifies CASSQLWGGETQYF.